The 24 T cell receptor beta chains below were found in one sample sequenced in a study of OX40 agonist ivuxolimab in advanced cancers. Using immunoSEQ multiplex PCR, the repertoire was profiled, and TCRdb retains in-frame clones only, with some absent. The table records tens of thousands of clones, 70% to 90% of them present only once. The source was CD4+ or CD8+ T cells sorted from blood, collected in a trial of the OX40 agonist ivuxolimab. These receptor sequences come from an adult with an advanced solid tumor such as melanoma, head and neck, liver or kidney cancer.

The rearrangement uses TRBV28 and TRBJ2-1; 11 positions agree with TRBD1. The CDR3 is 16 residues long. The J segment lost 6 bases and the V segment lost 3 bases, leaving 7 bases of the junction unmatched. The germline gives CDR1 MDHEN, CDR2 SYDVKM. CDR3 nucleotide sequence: TGTGCCAGCAGTTTCCACCGGGACAGGGGGTTCAATGAGCAGTTCTTC. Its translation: CASSFHRDRGFNEQFF. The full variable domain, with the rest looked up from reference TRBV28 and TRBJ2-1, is DVKVTQSSRYLVKRTGEKVFLECVQDMDHENMFWYRQDPGLGLRLIYFSYDVKMKEKGDIPEGYSVSREKKERFSLILESASTNQTSMYLCASSFHRDRGFNEQFFGPGTRLTVL.

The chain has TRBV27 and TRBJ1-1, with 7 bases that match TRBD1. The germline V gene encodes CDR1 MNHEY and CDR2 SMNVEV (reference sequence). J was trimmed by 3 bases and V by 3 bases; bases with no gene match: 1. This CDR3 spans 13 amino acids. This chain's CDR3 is CASSFTGDTEAFF. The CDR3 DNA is TGTGCCAGCAGTTTTACAGGGGACACTGAAGCTTTCTTT.

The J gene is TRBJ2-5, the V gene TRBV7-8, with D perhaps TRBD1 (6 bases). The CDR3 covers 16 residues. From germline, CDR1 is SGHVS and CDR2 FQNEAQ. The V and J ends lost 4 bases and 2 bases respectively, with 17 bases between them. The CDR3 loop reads CASSWRAEGDQETQYF. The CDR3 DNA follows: TGTGCCAGCAGCTGGCGGGCCGAGGGGGATCAAGAGACCCAGTACTTC.

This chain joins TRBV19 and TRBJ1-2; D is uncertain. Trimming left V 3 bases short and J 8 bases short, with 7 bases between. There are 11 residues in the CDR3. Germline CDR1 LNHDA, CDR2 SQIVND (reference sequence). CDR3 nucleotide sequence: TGTGCCAGTAGTATTGGGTTCGGCTACACCTTC. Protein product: CASSIGFGYTF.

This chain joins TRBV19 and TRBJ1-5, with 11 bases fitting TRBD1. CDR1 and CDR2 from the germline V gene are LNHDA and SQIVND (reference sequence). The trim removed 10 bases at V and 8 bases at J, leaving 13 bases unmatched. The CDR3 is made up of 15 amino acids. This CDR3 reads CATSRTGGWREPQHF. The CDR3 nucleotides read TGTGCCACCTCAAGGACAGGGGGCTGGAGGGAGCCCCAGCATTTT.

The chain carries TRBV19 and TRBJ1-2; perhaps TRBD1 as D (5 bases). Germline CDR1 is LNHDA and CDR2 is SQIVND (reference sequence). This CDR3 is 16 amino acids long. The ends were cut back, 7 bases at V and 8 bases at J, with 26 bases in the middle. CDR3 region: CASKPPWAGKTRGYTF. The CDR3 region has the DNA TGTGCCAGTAAACCTCCTTGGGCAGGGAAGACGAGAGGCTACACCTTC. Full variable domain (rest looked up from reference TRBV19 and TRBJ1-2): DGGITQSPKYLFRKEGQNVTLSCEQNLNHDAMYWYRQDPGQGLRLIYYSQIVNDFQKGDIAEGYSVSREKKESFPLTVTSAQKNPTAFYLCASKPPWAGKTRGYTFGSGTRLTVV.

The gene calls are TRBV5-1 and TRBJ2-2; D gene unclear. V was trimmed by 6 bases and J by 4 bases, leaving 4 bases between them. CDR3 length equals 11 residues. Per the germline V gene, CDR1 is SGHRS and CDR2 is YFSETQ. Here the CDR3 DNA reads TGCGCCAGCAAGATCACCGGGGAGCTGTTTTTT. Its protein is CASKITGELFF.

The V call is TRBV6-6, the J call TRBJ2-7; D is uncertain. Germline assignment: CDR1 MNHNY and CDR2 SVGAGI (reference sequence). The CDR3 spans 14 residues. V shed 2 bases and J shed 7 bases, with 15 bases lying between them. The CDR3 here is CASSYGGRLGEQYV. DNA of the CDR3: TGTGCCAGCAGTTACGGTGGGCGGTTGGGGGAGCAGTACGTC.

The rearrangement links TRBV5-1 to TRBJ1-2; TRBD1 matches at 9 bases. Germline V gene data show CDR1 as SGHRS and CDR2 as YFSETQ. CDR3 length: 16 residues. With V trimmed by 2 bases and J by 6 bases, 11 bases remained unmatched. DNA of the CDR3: TGCGCCAGCAGCTTACCCCGGGACAGGGTCCCGGATGGCTACACCTTC. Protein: CASSLPRDRVPDGYTF.

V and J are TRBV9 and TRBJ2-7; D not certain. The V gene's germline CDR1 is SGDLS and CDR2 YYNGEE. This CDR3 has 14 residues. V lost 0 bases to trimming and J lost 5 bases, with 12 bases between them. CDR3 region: CASSVGVSPDEQYF. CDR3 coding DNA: TGTGCCAGCAGCGTAGGGGTTAGCCCCGACGAGCAGTACTTC.

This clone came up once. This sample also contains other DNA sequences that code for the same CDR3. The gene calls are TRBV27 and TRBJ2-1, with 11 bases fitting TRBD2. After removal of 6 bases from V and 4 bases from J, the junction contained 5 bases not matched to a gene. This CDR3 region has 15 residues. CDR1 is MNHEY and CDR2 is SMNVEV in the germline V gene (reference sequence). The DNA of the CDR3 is TGTGCCAGCAGCTCCGGGACTAGCGGATACAATGAGCAGTTCTTC. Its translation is CASSSGTSGYNEQFF.

The CDR3 region has the DNA TGCGCCAGCAGCACCCCCGTACGCAGGCGGGACGCGAGCTGCGAGCAGTACGTC. This gives the protein CASSTPVRRRDASCEQYV. V gene TRBV4-3 combines with J gene TRBJ2-7, with D possibly TRBD2 on 6 matching bases. V lost 5 bases and J 6 bases, leaving 29 bases between the germline ends. Germline CDR1 LGHNA, CDR2 YSLEER. This CDR3 contains 18 residues.

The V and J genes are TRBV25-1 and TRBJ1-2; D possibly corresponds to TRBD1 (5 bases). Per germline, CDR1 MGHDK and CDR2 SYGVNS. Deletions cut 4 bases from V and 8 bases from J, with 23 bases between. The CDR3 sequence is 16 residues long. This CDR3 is CASSAPLYAGKDGYTF. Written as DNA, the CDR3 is TGTGCCAGCAGTGCGCCCTTATACGCAGGGAAGGACGGCTACACCTTC.

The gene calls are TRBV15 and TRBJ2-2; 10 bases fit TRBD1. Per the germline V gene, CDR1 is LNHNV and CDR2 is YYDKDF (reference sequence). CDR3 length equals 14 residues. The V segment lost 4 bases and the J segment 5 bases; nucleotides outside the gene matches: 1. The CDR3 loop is CATSTGQGTGELFF. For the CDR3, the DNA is TGTGCCACCAGCACGGGACAGGGGACCGGGGAGCTGTTTTTT.

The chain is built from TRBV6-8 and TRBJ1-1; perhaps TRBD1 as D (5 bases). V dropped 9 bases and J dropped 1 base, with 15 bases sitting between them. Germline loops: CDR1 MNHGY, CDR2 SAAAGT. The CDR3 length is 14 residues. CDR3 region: CASSGEGPNTEAFF. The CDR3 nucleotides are TGTGCCAGTTCGGGGGAGGGGCCGAACACTGAAGCTTTCTTT.

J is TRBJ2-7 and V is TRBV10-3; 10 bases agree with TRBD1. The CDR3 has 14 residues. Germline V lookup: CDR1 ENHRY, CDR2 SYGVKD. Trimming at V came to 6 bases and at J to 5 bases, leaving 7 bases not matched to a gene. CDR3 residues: CAIRSKGTGDEQYF. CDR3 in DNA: TGTGCCATCAGATCGAAAGGGACAGGGGACGAGCAGTACTTC.

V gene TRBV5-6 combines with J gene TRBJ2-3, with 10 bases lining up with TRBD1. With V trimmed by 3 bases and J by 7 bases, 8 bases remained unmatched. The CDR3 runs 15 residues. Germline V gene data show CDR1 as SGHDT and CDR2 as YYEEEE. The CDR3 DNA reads TGTGCCAGCAGCTGGCGACAGGGGGCGCAGAATACGCAGTATTTT. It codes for CASSWRQGAQNTQYF.

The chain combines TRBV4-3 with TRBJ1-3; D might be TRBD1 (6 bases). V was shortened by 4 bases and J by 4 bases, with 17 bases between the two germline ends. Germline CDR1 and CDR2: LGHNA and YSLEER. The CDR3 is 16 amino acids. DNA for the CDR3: TGCGCCAGCAGCCCCGAGCACAGGGCCAGGGGAAACACCATATATTTT. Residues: CASSPEHRARGNTIYF.

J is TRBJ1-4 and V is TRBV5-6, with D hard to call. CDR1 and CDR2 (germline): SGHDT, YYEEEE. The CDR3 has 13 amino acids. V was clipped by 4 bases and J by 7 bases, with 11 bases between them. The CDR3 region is CASSIDGSEKLFF. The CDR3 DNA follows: TGTGCCAGCAGCATCGACGGTTCTGAAAAACTGTTTTTT.

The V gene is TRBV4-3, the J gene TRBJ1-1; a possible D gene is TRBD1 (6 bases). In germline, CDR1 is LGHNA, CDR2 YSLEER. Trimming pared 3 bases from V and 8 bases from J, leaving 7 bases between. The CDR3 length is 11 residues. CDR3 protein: CASSQGTEAFF. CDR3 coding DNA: TGCGCCAGCAGCCAGGGGACAGAAGCTTTCTTT.

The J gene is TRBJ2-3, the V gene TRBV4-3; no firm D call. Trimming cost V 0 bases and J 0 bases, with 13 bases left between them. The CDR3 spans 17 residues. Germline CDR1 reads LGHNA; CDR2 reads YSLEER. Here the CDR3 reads CASSQDLWSTSTDTQYF. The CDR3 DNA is TGCGCCAGCAGCCAAGATTTGTGGTCTACTAGCACAGATACGCAGTATTTT.

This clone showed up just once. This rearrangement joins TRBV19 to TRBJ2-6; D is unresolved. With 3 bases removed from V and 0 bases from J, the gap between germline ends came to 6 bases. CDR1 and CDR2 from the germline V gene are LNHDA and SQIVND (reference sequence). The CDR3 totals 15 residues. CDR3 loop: CASSILGSGANVLTF. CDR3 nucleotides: TGTGCCAGTAGTATCCTGGGCTCTGGGGCCAACGTCCTGACTTTC.

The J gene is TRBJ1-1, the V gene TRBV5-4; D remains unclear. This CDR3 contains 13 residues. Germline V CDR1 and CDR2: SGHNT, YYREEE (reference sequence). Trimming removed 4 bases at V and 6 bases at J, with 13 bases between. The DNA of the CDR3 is TGTGCCAGCAGCACAAACCGGAGTCCTGAAGCTTTCTTT. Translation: CASSTNRSPEAFF.

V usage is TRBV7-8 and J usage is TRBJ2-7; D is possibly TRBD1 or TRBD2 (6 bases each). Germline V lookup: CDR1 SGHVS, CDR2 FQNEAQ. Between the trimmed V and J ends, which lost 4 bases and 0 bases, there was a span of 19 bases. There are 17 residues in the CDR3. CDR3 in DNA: TGTGCCAGCAGCTCGCTCCTGAGGGGGGCCCTCTCCTACGAGCAGTACTTC. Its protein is CASSSLLRGALSYEQYF. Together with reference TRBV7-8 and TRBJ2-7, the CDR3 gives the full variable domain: GAGVSQSPRYKVAKRGQDVALRCDPISGHVSLFWYQQALGQGPEFLTYFQNEAQLDKSGLPSDRFFAERPEGSVSTLKIQRTQQEDSAVYLCASSSLLRGALSYEQYFGPGTRLTVT.